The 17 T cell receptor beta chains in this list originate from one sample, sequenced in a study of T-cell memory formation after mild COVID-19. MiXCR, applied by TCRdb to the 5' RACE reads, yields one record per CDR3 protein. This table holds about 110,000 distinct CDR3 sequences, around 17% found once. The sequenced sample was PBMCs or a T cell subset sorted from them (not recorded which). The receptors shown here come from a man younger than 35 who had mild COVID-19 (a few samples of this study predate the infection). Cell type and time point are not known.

Here the CDR3 DNA reads TGTGCCACGCAACAGACAGGGAACTATGGCTACACCTTC. It translates to CATQQTGNYGYTF. The chain has TRBV6-5 and TRBJ1-2; 7 bases are a match to TRBD1. This CDR3 is built from 13 residues. The ends lost 10 bases at V and 2 bases at J; junction bases unmatched: 7. Germline V gives CDR1 MNHEY, CDR2 SVGAGI.

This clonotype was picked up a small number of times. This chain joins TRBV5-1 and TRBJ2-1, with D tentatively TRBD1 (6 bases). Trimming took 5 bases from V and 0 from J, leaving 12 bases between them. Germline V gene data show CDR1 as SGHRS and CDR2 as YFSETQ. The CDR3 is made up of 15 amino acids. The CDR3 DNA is TGCGCCAGCAGTGACCAGGGGAGCTCCTACAATGAGCAGTTCTTC. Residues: CASSDQGSSYNEQFF.

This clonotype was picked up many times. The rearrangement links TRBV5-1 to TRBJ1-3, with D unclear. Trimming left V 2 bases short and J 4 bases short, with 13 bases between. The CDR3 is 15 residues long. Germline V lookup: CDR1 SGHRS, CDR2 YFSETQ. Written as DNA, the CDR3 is TGCGCCAGCAGCTTCGGTCAGGCGGCGGGAAACACCATATATTTT. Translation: CASSFGQAAGNTIYF.

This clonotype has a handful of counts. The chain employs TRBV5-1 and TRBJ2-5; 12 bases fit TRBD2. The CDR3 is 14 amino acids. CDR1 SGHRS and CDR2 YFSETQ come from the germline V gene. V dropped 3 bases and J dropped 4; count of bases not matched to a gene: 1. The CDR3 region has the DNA TGCGCCAGCAGCTGGGGACTAGCGGGAGAGACCCAGTACTTC. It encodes CASSWGLAGETQYF.

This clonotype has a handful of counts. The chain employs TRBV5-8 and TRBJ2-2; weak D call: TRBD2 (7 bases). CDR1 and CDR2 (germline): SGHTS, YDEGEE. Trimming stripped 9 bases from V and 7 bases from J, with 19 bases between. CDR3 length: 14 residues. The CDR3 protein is CATQKGGADGELFF. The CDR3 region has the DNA TGTGCCACCCAAAAAGGGGGGGCGGACGGGGAGCTGTTTTTT.

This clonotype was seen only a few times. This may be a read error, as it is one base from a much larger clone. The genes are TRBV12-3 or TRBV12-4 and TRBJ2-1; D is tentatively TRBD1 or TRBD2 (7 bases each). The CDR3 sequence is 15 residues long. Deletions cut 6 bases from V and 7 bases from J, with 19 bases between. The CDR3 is CASRLRRGGRNEQFF. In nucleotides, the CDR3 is TGTGCCAGCAGATTACGCAGGGGGGGCCGTAATGAGCAGTTCTTC.

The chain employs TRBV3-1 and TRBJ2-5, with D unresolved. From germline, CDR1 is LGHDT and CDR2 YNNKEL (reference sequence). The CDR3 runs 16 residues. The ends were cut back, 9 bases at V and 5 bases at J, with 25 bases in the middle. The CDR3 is CASPEPRALGMETQYF. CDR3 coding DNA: TGTGCCAGTCCTGAACCCCGTGCCTTGGGGATGGAGACCCAGTACTTC.

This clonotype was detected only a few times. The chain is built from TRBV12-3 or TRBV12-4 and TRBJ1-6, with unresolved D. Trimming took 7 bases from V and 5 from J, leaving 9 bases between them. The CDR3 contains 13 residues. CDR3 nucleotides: TGTGCCAGCAATAAGGGAAATAATTCACCCCTCCACTTT. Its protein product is CASNKGNNSPLHF.

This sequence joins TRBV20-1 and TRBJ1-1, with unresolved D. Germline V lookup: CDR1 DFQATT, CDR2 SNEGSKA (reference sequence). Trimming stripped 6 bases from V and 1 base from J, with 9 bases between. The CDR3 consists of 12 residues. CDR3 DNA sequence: TGCAGTGCCCCGGGCAAGAACACTGAAGCTTTCTTT. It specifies CSAPGKNTEAFF.

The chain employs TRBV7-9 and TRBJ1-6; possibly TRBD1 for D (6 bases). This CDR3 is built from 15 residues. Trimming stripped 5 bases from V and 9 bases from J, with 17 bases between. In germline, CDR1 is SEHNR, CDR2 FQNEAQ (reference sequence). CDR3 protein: CASSPGDPLSSPLHF. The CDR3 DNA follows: TGTGCCAGCAGCCCAGGGGATCCCCTGAGTTCACCCCTCCACTTT.

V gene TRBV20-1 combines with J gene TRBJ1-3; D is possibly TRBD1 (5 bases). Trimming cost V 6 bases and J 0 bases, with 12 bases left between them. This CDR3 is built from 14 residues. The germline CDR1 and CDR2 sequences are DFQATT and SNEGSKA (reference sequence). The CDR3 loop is CSARDFNSGNTIYF. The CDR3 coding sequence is TGCAGTGCCCGGGACTTCAACTCTGGAAACACCATATATTTT.

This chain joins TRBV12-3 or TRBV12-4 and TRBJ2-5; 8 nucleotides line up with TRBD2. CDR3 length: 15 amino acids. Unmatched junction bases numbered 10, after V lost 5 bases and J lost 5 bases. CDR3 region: CASSPGTRAVETQYF. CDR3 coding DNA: TGTGCCAGCAGTCCCGGGACTAGGGCGGTGGAGACCCAGTACTTC.

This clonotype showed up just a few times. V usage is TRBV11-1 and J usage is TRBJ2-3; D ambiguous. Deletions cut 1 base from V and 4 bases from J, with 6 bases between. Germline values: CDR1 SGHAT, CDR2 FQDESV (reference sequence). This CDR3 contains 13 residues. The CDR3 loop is CASSLEFADTQYF. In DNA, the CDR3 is TGTGCCAGCAGCTTAGAGTTCGCAGATACGCAGTATTTT.

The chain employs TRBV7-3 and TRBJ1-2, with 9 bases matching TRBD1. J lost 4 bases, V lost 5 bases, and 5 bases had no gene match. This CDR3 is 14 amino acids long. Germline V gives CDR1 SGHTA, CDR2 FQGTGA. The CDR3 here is CASSPTGGSYGYTF. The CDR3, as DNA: TGTGCCAGCAGCCCGACAGGGGGATCCTATGGCTACACCTTC.

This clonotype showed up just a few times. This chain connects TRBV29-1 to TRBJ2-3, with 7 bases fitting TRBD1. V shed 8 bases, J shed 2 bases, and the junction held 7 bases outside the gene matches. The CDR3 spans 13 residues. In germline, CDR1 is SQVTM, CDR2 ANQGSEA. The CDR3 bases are TGCAGCCAGGGACAGTCCCCCACAGATACGCAGTATTTT. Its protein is CSQGQSPTDTQYF.

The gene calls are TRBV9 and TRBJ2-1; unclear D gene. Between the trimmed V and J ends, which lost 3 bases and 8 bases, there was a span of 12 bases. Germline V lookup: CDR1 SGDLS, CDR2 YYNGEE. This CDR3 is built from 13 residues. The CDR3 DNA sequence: TGTGCCAGCAGCGGGTCACAGTACGATGAGCAGTTCTTC. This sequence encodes CASSGSQYDEQFF.

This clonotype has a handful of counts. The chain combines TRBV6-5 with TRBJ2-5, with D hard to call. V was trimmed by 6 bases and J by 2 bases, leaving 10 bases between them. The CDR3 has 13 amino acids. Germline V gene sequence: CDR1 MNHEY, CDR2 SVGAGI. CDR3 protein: CASRLTVQETQYF. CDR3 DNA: TGTGCCAGCAGGCTGACTGTTCAAGAGACCCAGTACTTC.